This T cell receptor beta chain appears in the sequencing data of a study of blood T cell repertoires in COVID-19. Study summary: Samples came from the United States, Italy and Spain, spanning acute and convalescent COVID-19. Sample material is recorded as cDNA or gDNA derived from T cells, B-cell-depleted T cells, or PBMCs.

This clone was detected only once. This CDR3 has 16 residues. Germline V gene lookup returns CDR1 LGHNA and CDR2 YNFKEQ. V dropped 0 bases and J dropped 0 bases, with 11 bases sitting between them. Authors' analysis steps: By means of reference gene primer amplification, nucleated cell counts were estimated. Libraries were prepared by immunoSEQ multiplex PCR; TCRdb keeps only in-frame clonotypes and omits some of them. From that table come the V and J calls and clone size; the DNA was used to work out D and trimming. The table includes some 56,000 clones, around 89% detected once. The rearrangement uses TRBV4-2 and TRBJ1-2; perhaps TRBD1 as D (6 bases). This TCR came from a human donor in a cohort sampled during active COVID-19. The sample comprised peripheral blood. The DNA for the CDR3 is TGTGCCAGCAGCCAAGAACAGGGAGGGTCTAACTATGGCTACACCTTC. Translating it yields CASSQEQGGSNYGYTF.